The 6 T cell receptor beta chains given below trace back to one sample, sequenced in a study of blood T cells in healthy people across ages. The use of a sample-barcoded 5' primer and a J-beta primer mix characterized a second PCR of about 6 to 11 cycles. TCRdb itself ran the 5' RACE reads through MiXCR, one entry per CDR3 protein. Of approximately 670,000 distinct CDR3 sequences in the sample, 35% to 50% were seen once. Sequencing was carried out using blood. These receptors were taken from a man older than 75 in good health.

A remark on this clonotype: This may come from a read error, since a much larger clone is one base off. V usage is TRBV28 and J usage is TRBJ2-7; TRBD1 is a possible D gene (6 bases). The CDR3 extends over 13 amino acids. Germline lookup yields CDR1 MDHEN and CDR2 SYDVKM. V was shortened by 5 bases and J by 2 bases, with 10 bases between the two germline ends. The CDR3 nucleotides are TGTGCCAGCAGTATAGGACAGACCTACGAGCAGTACTTC. Amino acid sequence: CASSIGQTYEQYF.

V gene TRBV11-2 combines with J gene TRBJ2-1; D is possibly TRBD2 (6 bases). This CDR3 has 15 residues. Trimming removed 5 bases at V and 3 bases at J, with 14 bases between. In germline, CDR1 is SGHAT, CDR2 FQNNGV. CDR3 residues: CASSGIAEFYNEQFF. In DNA, the CDR3 is TGTGCCAGCAGCGGAATAGCGGAGTTCTACAATGAGCAGTTCTTC.

This chain connects TRBV7-2 to TRBJ2-5; no firm D call. Germline CDR1 is SGHTA and CDR2 is FQGNSA. CDR3 length equals 14 residues. V lost 2 bases and J 3 bases, leaving 10 bases between the germline ends. This chain's CDR3 is CASSLWFGEETQYF. The CDR3 DNA reads as TGTGCCAGCAGCTTATGGTTTGGGGAAGAGACCCAGTACTTC. Based on the CDR3 plus reference TRBV7-2 and TRBJ2-5, the full variable domain is GAGVSQSPSNKVTEKGKDVELRCDPISGHTALYWYRQSLGQGLEFLIYFQGNSAPDKSGLPSDRFSAERTGGSVSTLTIQRTQQEDSAVYLCASSLWFGEETQYFGPGTRLLVL.

J is TRBJ2-1 and V is TRBV18; 9 nucleotides agree with TRBD2. The junction had 11 bases not matched to a gene; V was cut back by 2 bases and J by 9 bases. There are 16 residues in the CDR3. Germline V gene sequence: CDR1 KGHSH, CDR2 LQKENI. The CDR3 bases are TGTGCCAGCTCACCAGGTATAGCGGGAGTCGACGGTGAGCAGTTCTTC. Translating gives CASSPGIAGVDGEQFF.

This sequence joins TRBV28 and TRBJ1-3, with TRBD1 as a possible D gene (5 bases). Trimming cost V 10 bases and J 0 bases, with 13 bases left between them. The germline gives CDR1 MDHEN, CDR2 SYDVKM. This CDR3 comprises 14 residues. The CDR3 DNA follows: TGTGCCACCCGGGACGCCGGCTCTGGAAACACCATATATTTT. Translating it yields CATRDAGSGNTIYF.

This clonotype has just one count. The V and J genes are TRBV25-1 and TRBJ1-1, with D possibly matching TRBD1 (6 bases). The CDR3 has 14 residues. Germline V gives CDR1 MGHDK, CDR2 SYGVNS. V was cut by 6 bases and J by 5 bases, with 16 bases left in between. The CDR3 spells CASRPWKGGTEAFF. For the CDR3, the DNA is TGTGCCAGCAGACCCTGGAAGGGGGGGACTGAAGCTTTCTTT. The full variable domain, completed using reference TRBV25-1 and TRBJ1-1, is EADIYQTPRYLVIGTGKKITLECSQTMGHDKMYWYQQDPGMELHLIHYSYGVNSTEKGDLSSESTVSRIRTEHFPLTLESARPSHTSQYLCASRPWKGGTEAFFGQGTRLTVV.